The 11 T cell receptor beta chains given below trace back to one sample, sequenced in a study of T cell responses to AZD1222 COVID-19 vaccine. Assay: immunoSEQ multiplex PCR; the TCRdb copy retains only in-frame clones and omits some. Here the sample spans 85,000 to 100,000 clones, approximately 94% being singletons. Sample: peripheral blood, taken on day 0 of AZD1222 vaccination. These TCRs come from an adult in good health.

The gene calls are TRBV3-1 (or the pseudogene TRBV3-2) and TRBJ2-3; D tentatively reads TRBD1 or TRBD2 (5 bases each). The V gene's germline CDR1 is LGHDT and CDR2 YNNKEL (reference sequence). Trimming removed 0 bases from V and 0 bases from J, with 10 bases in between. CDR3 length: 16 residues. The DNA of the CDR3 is TGTGCCAGCAGCCAAGATCCGGGACCTAGCACAGATACGCAGTATTTT. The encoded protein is CASSQDPGPSTDTQYF.

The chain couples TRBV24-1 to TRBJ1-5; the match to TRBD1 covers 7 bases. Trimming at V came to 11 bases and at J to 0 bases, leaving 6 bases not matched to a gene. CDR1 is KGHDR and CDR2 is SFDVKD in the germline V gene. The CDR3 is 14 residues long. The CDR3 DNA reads TGTGCCATCGGGACAGTTTATAGCAATCAGCCCCAGCATTTT. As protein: CAIGTVYSNQPQHF.

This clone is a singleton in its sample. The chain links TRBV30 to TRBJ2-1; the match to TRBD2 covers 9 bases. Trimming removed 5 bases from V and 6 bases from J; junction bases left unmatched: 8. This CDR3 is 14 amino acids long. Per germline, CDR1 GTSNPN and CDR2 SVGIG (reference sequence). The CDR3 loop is CAWETSGASNEQFF. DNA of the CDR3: TGTGCCTGGGAGACTAGCGGTGCTTCCAATGAGCAGTTCTTC.

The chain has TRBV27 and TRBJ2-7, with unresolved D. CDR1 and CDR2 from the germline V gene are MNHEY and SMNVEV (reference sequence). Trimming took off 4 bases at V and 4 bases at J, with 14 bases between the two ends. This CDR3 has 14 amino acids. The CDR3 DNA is TGTGCCAGCAGTTCGGCCTCCCTTCCTTACGAGCAGTACTTC. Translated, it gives CASSSASLPYEQYF.

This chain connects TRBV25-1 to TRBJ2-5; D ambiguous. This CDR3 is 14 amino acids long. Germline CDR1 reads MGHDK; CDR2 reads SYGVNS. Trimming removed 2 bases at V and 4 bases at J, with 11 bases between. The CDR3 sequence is CASSERGAAETQYF. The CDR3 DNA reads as TGTGCCAGCAGTGAAAGAGGCGCGGCAGAGACCCAGTACTTC.

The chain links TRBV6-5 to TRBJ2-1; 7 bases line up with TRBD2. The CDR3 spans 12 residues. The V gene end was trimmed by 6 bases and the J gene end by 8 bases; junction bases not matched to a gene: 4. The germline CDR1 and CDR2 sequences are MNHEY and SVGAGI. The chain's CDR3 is CASRKGLDEQFF. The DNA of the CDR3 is TGTGCCAGCAGGAAAGGACTAGATGAGCAGTTCTTC.

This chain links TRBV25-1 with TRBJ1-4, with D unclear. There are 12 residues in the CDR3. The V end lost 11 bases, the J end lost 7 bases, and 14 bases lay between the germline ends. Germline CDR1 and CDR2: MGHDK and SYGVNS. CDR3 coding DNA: TGTGCCTCCCGGTATGGAGTTGAAAAACTGTTTTTT. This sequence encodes CASRYGVEKLFF.

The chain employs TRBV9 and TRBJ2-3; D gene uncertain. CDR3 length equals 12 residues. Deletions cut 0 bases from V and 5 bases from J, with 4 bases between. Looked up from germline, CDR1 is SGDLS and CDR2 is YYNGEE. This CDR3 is CASSVERDTQYF. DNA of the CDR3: TGTGCCAGCAGCGTAGAGAGAGATACGCAGTATTTT.

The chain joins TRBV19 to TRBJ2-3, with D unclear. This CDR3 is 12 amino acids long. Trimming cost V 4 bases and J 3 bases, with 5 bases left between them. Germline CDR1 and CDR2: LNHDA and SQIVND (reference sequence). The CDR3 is CASSTTTDTQYF. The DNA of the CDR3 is TGTGCCAGTAGTACCACAACAGATACGCAGTATTTT.

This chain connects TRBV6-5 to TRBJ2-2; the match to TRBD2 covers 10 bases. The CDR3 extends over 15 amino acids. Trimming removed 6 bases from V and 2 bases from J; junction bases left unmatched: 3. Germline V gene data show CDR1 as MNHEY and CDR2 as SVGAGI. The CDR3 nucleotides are TGTGCCAGCAGCTGGACTAGCGGAAACACCGGGGAGCTGTTTTTT. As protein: CASSWTSGNTGELFF.

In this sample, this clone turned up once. This CDR3 reads CASSFAGHHTEAFF. The CDR3 DNA sequence: TGCGCCAGCAGCTTTGCGGGACACCACACTGAAGCTTTCTTT. The chain has TRBV5-1 and TRBJ1-1; possibly TRBD1 for D (6 bases). In germline, CDR1 is SGHRS, CDR2 YFSETQ. The CDR3 runs to 14 residues. V was trimmed by 2 bases and J by 3 bases, leaving 11 bases between them.